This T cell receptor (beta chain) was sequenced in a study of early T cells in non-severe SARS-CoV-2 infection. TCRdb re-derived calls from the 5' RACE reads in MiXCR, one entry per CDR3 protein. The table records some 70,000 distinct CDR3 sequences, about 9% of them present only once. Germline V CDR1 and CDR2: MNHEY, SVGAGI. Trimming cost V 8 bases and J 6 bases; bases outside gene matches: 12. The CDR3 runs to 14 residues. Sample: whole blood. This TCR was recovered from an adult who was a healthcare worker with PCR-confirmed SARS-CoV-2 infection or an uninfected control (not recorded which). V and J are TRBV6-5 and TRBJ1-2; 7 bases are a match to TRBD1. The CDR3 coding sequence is TGTGCCAGCGGACGAGTTGCAGGGGGGCATGGCTACACCTTC. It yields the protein CASGRVAGGHGYTF.